The 28 T cell receptor beta chains below come from one sample, sequenced in a study of blood T cells in healthy people across ages. Next came a second PCR, run for roughly 7 to 12 cycles, which used a sample-barcoded 5' primer along with a J-beta primer mix. One entry per CDR3 protein results from TCRdb running MiXCR on the 5' RACE reads. The repertoire includes about 780,000 distinct CDR3 sequences, about 45% of them detected once, and roughly 18% sits in the top ten. Source material: blood. These receptors were collected from a man at least 80 years old in good health.

The chain recombines TRBV9 with TRBJ2-2; the D is unclear. The CDR3 consists of 13 residues. CDR1 is SGDLS and CDR2 is YYNGEE in the germline V gene. Trimming removed 3 bases from V and 6 bases from J, with 9 bases in between. The CDR3 loop reads CASSGPGAGELFF. As DNA, the CDR3 is TGTGCCAGCAGCGGCCCTGGGGCCGGGGAGCTGTTTTTT.

J is TRBJ2-3 and V is TRBV5-5, with 8 bases identical to TRBD1. There are 15 residues in the CDR3. V was clipped by 4 bases and J by 2 bases; unmatched bases: 6. Germline V gene lookup returns CDR1 SGHKS and CDR2 YYEKEE (reference sequence). CDR3 in DNA: TGTGCCAGCAGCGGAGGACAGGGAGACACAGATACGCAGTATTTT. Its protein product is CASSGGQGDTDTQYF.

This chain uses TRBV9 with TRBJ1-4; D is unresolved. Deletions cut 0 bases from V and 5 bases from J, with 11 bases between. Germline lookup yields CDR1 SGDLS and CDR2 YYNGEE. CDR3 length equals 15 residues. The CDR3 bases are TGTGCCAGCAGCGTAGAGGACGGGAGGAATGAAAAACTGTTTTTT. Translation: CASSVEDGRNEKLFF.

The chain recombines TRBV20-1 with TRBJ2-5; 13 nucleotides agree with TRBD2. The ends lost 3 bases at V and 5 bases at J; junction bases unmatched: 6. This CDR3 is built from 15 residues. Per germline, CDR1 DFQATT and CDR2 SNEGSKA (reference sequence). CDR3: CSARPGTSGDETQYF. In DNA form, the CDR3 reads TGCAGTGCTAGGCCCGGGACTAGCGGGGATGAGACCCAGTACTTC.

In this sample, this clonotype turned up a few times. V usage is TRBV12-3 or TRBV12-4 and J usage is TRBJ2-7; 9 bases map to TRBD1. J gave up 4 bases and V 6 bases, and 7 bases lay outside the gene matches. The CDR3 extends over 14 amino acids. This CDR3 reads CASSSGDRGYEQYF. Written as DNA, the CDR3 is TGTGCCAGCAGCTCGGGAGACAGGGGGTACGAGCAGTACTTC.

The chain recombines TRBV2 with TRBJ2-6; TRBD2 matches 8 bases. The junction had 7 bases not matched to a gene; V was cut back by 10 bases and J by 2 bases. CDR3 size: 15 residues. From germline, CDR1 is SNHLY and CDR2 FYNNEI. The CDR3: CATTGTRTGANVLTF. Written as DNA, the CDR3 is TGTGCCACAACCGGGACTAGAACTGGGGCCAACGTCCTGACTTTC. The full variable domain, its missing parts supplied by reference TRBV2 and TRBJ2-6, is EPEVTQTPSHQVTQMGQEVILRCVPISNHLYFYWYRQILGQKVEFLVSFYNNEISEKSEIFDDQFSVERPDGSNFTLKIRSTKLEDSAMYFCATTGTRTGANVLTFGAGSRLTVL.

The chain has TRBV20-1 and TRBJ2-3; D might be TRBD1 (6 bases). The ends were cut back, 4 bases at V and 3 bases at J, with 17 bases in the middle. CDR1 and CDR2 from the germline V gene are DFQATT and SNEGSKA (reference sequence). CDR3 length: 15 amino acids. CDR3 protein: CSAKDRQRGTDTQYF. CDR3 DNA sequence: TGCAGTGCTAAGGACAGACAACGTGGAACAGATACGCAGTATTTT.

This chain uses TRBV2 with TRBJ1-5; TRBD1 matches at 8 bases. This CDR3 has 15 amino acids. Germline V gene data show CDR1 as SNHLY and CDR2 as FYNNEI. V was clipped by 5 bases and J by 3 bases; unmatched bases: 6. CDR3 residues: CASSLLDRVNQPQHF. The CDR3 DNA follows: TGTGCCAGCAGTCTACTGGACAGGGTCAATCAGCCCCAGCATTTT.

This chain joins TRBV20-1 and TRBJ2-5, with D perhaps matching TRBD2 (7 bases). The CDR3 has 13 amino acids. CDR1 is DFQATT, CDR2 SNEGSKA, per germline (reference sequence). Trimming took off 3 bases at V and 11 bases at J, with 19 bases between the two ends. The CDR3 nucleotides read TGCAGTGCTAGGGACAGCGGGATACCTCAGCAGTACTTC. Its protein product is CSARDSGIPQQYF.

The V and J genes are TRBV6-1 and TRBJ2-5; 8 bases align to TRBD2. The germline V gene encodes CDR1 MNHNS and CDR2 SASEGT. The CDR3 has 14 amino acids. The J segment lost 5 bases and the V segment lost 6 bases, leaving 8 bases of the junction unmatched. The CDR3 DNA sequence: TGTGCCAGCAGCAGGACTAGCTGGTTTGAGACCCAGTACTTC. This gives the protein CASSRTSWFETQYF.

The V call is TRBV7-9, the J call TRBJ2-5; TRBD2 is a possible D gene (8 bases). Between the trimmed V and J ends, which lost 5 bases and 13 bases, there was a span of 26 bases. The germline V gene has CDR1 SEHNR and CDR2 FQNEAQ (reference sequence). The CDR3 consists of 15 residues. Here the CDR3 DNA reads TGTGCCAGCAGCCTTAACAGGGGTAATAGCGGGATCGCGTACTTC. Amino acids: CASSLNRGNSGIAYF.

The chain combines TRBV9 with TRBJ2-1, with D tentatively TRBD2 (6 bases). Germline V gives CDR1 SGDLS, CDR2 YYNGEE. The CDR3 loop spans 16 amino acids. Trimming pared 0 bases from V and 5 bases from J, leaving 15 bases between. CDR3 DNA sequence: TGTGCCAGCAGCGTAGCAGGTGGGAGGAGTGACAATGAGCAGTTCTTC. Translated: CASSVAGGRSDNEQFF.

In DNA form, the CDR3 reads TGTGCCAGCAGTGTTTTTTTGGGGACTAATGAAAAACTGTTTTTT. Translating it yields CASSVFLGTNEKLFF. The V and J genes are TRBV28 and TRBJ1-4; the D is unclear. The germline V gene encodes CDR1 MDHEN and CDR2 SYDVKM. The CDR3 has 15 residues. Trimming took 5 bases from V and 2 from J, leaving 12 bases between them.

At least ten counts were recorded for this clonotype. The genes are TRBV10-3 and TRBJ2-7; TRBD2 matches at 12 bases. V lost 0 bases, J lost 3 bases, and 3 bases stayed unmatched. The CDR3 contains 16 residues. The germline V gene has CDR1 ENHRY and CDR2 SYGVKD. CDR3 bases: TGTGCCATCAGTGAGTCGACTAGCGGGGGATACTACGAGCAGTACTTC. Its translation: CAISESTSGGYYEQYF.

The sample holds many counts of this clonotype. The V and J genes are TRBV27 and TRBJ2-3; the match to TRBD2 covers 10 bases. V shed 0 bases, J shed 1 base, and the junction held 7 bases outside the gene matches. CDR1 is MNHEY, CDR2 SMNVEV, per germline (reference sequence). The CDR3 is 18 amino acids. CDR3 bases: TGTGCCAGCAGTTTATCCTTTAGCGGGGGGACCCGCACAGATACGCAGTATTTT. Encoded protein: CASSLSFSGGTRTDTQYF.

The chain combines TRBV29-1 with TRBJ2-1; D is possibly TRBD2 (6 bases). The CDR3 is made up of 15 amino acids. Per the germline V gene, CDR1 is SQVTM and CDR2 is ANQGSEA. Deletions cut 3 bases from V and 4 bases from J, with 16 bases between. The CDR3 loop is CSVDSSEVVYNEQFF. CDR3 nucleotides: TGCAGCGTTGACTCTAGCGAAGTAGTATACAATGAGCAGTTCTTC.

V is TRBV12-3 or TRBV12-4 and J is TRBJ2-3; 7 bases fit TRBD1. The length of the CDR3 is 14 residues. V lost 3 bases, J lost 6 bases, and 6 bases stayed unmatched. The chain's CDR3 is CASSFEGGKDTQYF. The CDR3 DNA is TGTGCCAGCAGTTTTGAAGGGGGCAAGGATACGCAGTATTTT.

V gene TRBV5-1 combines with J gene TRBJ2-7, with a possible D match to TRBD1 (6 bases). The J call may be incorrect, as the DNA end agrees better with TRBJ2-5. CDR1 and CDR2 from the germline V gene are SGHRS and YFSETQ. There are 13 residues in the CDR3. The CDR3 DNA reads TGCGCCAGCAACAGGGTTGTCCAAGAGACCCAGTACTTC. Translation gives CASNRVVQETQYF.

The rearrangement joins TRBV20-1 to TRBJ1-2; TRBD1 matches at 7 bases. In germline, CDR1 is DFQATT, CDR2 SNEGSKA (reference sequence). Unmatched junction bases numbered 7, after V lost 6 bases and J lost 3 bases. This CDR3 has 13 residues. As DNA, the CDR3 is TGCAGTGCAACCCGGGACAGATACTATGGCTACACCTTC. As protein: CSATRDRYYGYTF.

This clonotype was seen more than once but under ten times. V is TRBV10-3 and J is TRBJ2-3; possible D gene TRBD2, 6 bases. The CDR3 extends over 13 amino acids. The germline CDR1 and CDR2 sequences are ENHRY and SYGVKD. V was trimmed by 7 bases and J by 6 bases, leaving 14 bases between them. CDR3 coding DNA: TGTGCCATCACCGGAAGCGGGTGGGATACGCAGTATTTT. It specifies CAITGSGWDTQYF.

This chain uses TRBV6-5 with TRBJ2-1; TRBD1 matches at 9 bases. The CDR3 extends over 16 amino acids. CDR1 is MNHEY, CDR2 SVGAGI, per germline. V shed 7 bases and J 10 bases; nucleotides not matched to a gene: 17. The CDR3 is CASTHTSSDRGREQFF. The CDR3 region has the DNA TGTGCCAGCACCCACACATCTTCCGACAGGGGGAGAGAGCAGTTCTTC.

This clonotype has a handful of counts. The rearrangement joins TRBV5-1 to TRBJ2-7; 7 nucleotides match TRBD1. The CDR3 consists of 15 residues. Trimming cost V 6 bases and J 6 bases; bases outside gene matches: 15. Germline V CDR1 and CDR2: SGHRS, YFSETQ. The CDR3 nucleotides are TGCGCCAGCAACTATAGGGATGGACAGGTCGCCGAGCAGTACTTC. Translated: CASNYRDGQVAEQYF.

The chain is built from TRBV7-2 and TRBJ1-5, with D possibly matching TRBD1 (6 bases). V dropped 6 bases and J dropped 5 bases, with 23 bases sitting between them. The germline V gene encodes CDR1 SGHTA and CDR2 FQGNSA. The CDR3 has 17 residues. CDR3 bases: TGTGCCAGCAGTCAAGGGGGGCACGCGATGCCGGATCAGCCCCAGCATTTT. Its translation: CASSQGGHAMPDQPQHF.

This chain links TRBV6-5 with TRBJ1-2, with D perhaps matching TRBD1 (5 bases). Germline V lookup: CDR1 MNHEY, CDR2 SVGAGI. The CDR3 is 14 residues long. V lost 3 bases to trimming and J lost 8 bases, with 16 bases between them. The CDR3 protein is CASSYQSVGGGYTF. The CDR3 DNA is TGTGCCAGCAGTTATCAGTCCGTGGGGGGAGGCTACACCTTC.

In its sample, this clonotype was seen once. At one boundary the junction diverges from the germline segment, which might be a read error. The chain uses TRBV2 and TRBJ2-1, with 8 bases lining up with TRBD1. The CDR3 length is 16 residues. Germline assignment: CDR1 SNHLY and CDR2 FYNNEI. DNA of the CDR3: TGTGCCAGCAGCGCACCGGGACAGGTCTCCTACAAGGAGCAGTTCTTC. Amino acids: CASSAPGQVSYKEQFF.

This clonotype was seen repeatedly, ten times or more. The chain recombines TRBV20-1 with TRBJ2-1; D is unclear. Germline V gene sequence: CDR1 DFQATT, CDR2 SNEGSKA (reference sequence). The CDR3 runs to 12 residues. V was shortened by 3 bases and J by 7 bases, with 10 bases between the two germline ends. The CDR3 loop is CSARVLWNEQFF. CDR3 bases: TGCAGTGCTAGGGTCCTCTGGAATGAGCAGTTCTTC.

The chain recombines TRBV19 with TRBJ1-6, with TRBD1 matching over 7 bases. The V gene end was trimmed by 8 bases and the J gene end by 7 bases; junction bases not matched to a gene: 11. The CDR3 has 15 residues. Germline CDR1 reads LNHDA; CDR2 reads SQIVND (reference sequence). CDR3 residues: CASGDSPTGNSPLHF. CDR3 in DNA: TGTGCCAGTGGGGACAGTCCCACTGGAAATTCACCCCTCCACTTT.

This chain joins TRBV29-1 and TRBJ2-6, with TRBD1 identical over 10 bases. The CDR3 has 17 amino acids. CDR1 is SQVTM, CDR2 ANQGSEA, per germline. The V gene end was trimmed by 0 bases and the J gene end by 0 bases; junction bases not matched to a gene: 2. The CDR3 nucleotides are TGCAGCGTTGAAGACTGGACAGGGGGCTCTGGGGCCAACGTCCTGACTTTC. This translates into CSVEDWTGGSGANVLTF.